Shown below are 27 T cell receptor beta chains from a single sample sequenced in a study of shared clonotypes between healthy human individuals (dated by TCRdb to 2018 to 2021). The library relied on the immunoSEQ multiplex PCR assay. TCRdb obtained this table from immuneACCESS and retained in-frame rearrangements with V and J assigned. These tables miss some clones; where compared with another copy, unresolved V genes account for less than half of the shortfall, and the remainder is unexplained. Across this sample there are over 850,000 clones, with about four fifths seen only once. The ten largest clonotypes hold under 0.65% of the sample. The specimen sequenced was memory CD4+ T cells from PBMCs. The cell subset or site label on this specimen signifies: CD45RA-negative fraction. These receptors were taken from a man aged 18 to 30 in good health. Some clones in this sample may be carry-over from other donors' samples.

The chain employs TRBV5-1 and TRBJ2-7, with D possibly matching TRBD1 (6 bases). Trimming took off 4 bases at V and 5 bases at J, with 22 bases between the two ends. The V gene's germline CDR1 is SGHRS and CDR2 YFSETQ. The CDR3 consists of 16 residues. CDR3 sequence: CASSRDPGTPNHEQYF. As DNA, the CDR3 is TGCGCCAGCAGCAGAGACCCCGGGACACCCAACCACGAGCAGTACTTC. The full variable domain, completed using reference TRBV5-1 and TRBJ2-7, is KAGVTQTPRYLIKTRGQQVTLSCSPISGHRSVSWYQQTPGQGLQFLFEYFSETQRNKGNFPGRFSGRQFSNSRSEMNVSTLELGDSALYLCASSRDPGTPNHEQYFGPGTRLTVT.

Only one count was recorded for this clone. The CDR3 nucleotides are TGTGCCAGCAGCGGGGCAGGGGTTAGGGATACGCAGTATTTT. Protein sequence: CASSGAGVRDTQYF. The chain has TRBV7-3 and TRBJ2-3, with D maybe TRBD1 (6 bases). CDR1 SGHTA and CDR2 FQGTGA come from the germline V gene. V was clipped by 5 bases and J by 6 bases, with 15 bases between them. The CDR3 extends over 14 amino acids. The variable domain in full, completed from reference TRBV7-3 and TRBJ2-3, reads GAGVSQTPSNKVTEKGKYVELRCDPISGHTALYWYRQSLGQGPEFLIYFQGTGAADDSGLPNDRFFAVRPEGSVSTLKIQRTERGDSAVYLCASSGAGVRDTQYFGPGTRLTVL.

CDR3 residues: CASSDRGMGSGGELFF. The CDR3 coding sequence is TGCGCCAGCAGTGATCGGGGGATGGGGTCTGGCGGGGAGCTGTTTTTT. The chain uses TRBV10-2 and TRBJ2-2; maybe TRBD2 (6 bases). V was pared by 3 bases and J by 7 bases, with 18 bases between. Germline CDR1 reads WSHSY; CDR2 reads SAAADI. CDR3 size: 16 residues.

This sequence joins TRBV18 and TRBJ1-4, with D possibly being TRBD1 (6 bases). V lost 0 bases to trimming and J lost 8 bases, with 13 bases between them. Germline V gene sequence: CDR1 KGHSH, CDR2 LQKENI. The CDR3 length is 15 residues. The DNA of the CDR3 is TGTGCCAGCTCACCACCCGGGACAAAGAAGGAAAAACTGTTTTTT. Protein sequence: CASSPPGTKKEKLFF. The variable domain in full, completed from reference TRBV18 and TRBJ1-4, reads NAGVMQNPRHLVRRRGQEARLRCSPMKGHSHVYWYRQLPEEGLKFMVYLQKENIIDESGMPKERFSAEFPKEGPSILRIQQVVRGDSAAYFCASSPPGTKKEKLFFGSGTQLSVL.

V and J are TRBV7-2 and TRBJ2-1; 8 positions agree with TRBD2. The germline V gene has CDR1 SGHTA and CDR2 FQGNSA. With 2 bases clipped from V and 3 bases from J, the junction kept 3 bases outside the gene matches. The CDR3 totals 15 residues. CDR3 in amino acids: CASSLRGRNYNEQFF. CDR3 DNA sequence: TGTGCCAGCAGCTTACGCGGGAGGAACTACAATGAGCAGTTCTTC.

This chain uses TRBV28 with TRBJ2-2; 11 nucleotides match TRBD1. Germline lookup yields CDR1 MDHEN and CDR2 SYDVKM. The CDR3 totals 16 residues. V shed 4 bases and J 4 bases; nucleotides not matched to a gene: 5. As DNA, the CDR3 is TGTGCCAGCAGTTCTCCCGGGACAGGGGGCACCGGGGAGCTGTTTTTT. It yields the protein CASSSPGTGGTGELFF.

The chain employs TRBV2 and TRBJ2-3; 8 nucleotides align to TRBD1. CDR3 length: 14 residues. Trimming cost V 8 bases and J 2 bases; bases outside gene matches: 6. Germline values: CDR1 SNHLY, CDR2 FYNNEI. The CDR3 reads CASSGQVPTDTQYF. DNA for the CDR3: TGTGCCAGCTCGGGACAGGTGCCCACAGATACGCAGTATTTT.

Details on this clone: Other DNA sequences in the sample encode the same CDR3. This CDR3 is CASSFRTGEGYTF. CDR3 nucleotides: TGTGCCAGCAGCTTTCGGACAGGGGAAGGCTACACCTTC. The V call is TRBV7-3, the J call TRBJ1-2; 9 positions agree with TRBD1. Germline V gene data show CDR1 as SGHTA and CDR2 as FQGTGA. Trimming at V came to 3 bases and at J to 8 bases, leaving 4 bases not matched to a gene. The CDR3 consists of 13 residues. The full variable domain, in which reference TRBV7-3 and TRBJ1-2 provide the parts outside the CDR3, is GAGVSQTPSNKVTEKGKYVELRCDPISGHTALYWYRQSLGQGPEFLIYFQGTGAADDSGLPNDRFFAVRPEGSVSTLKIQRTERGDSAVYLCASSFRTGEGYTFGSGTRLTVV.

This chain uses TRBV7-2 with TRBJ1-5; D is unresolved. The CDR3 has 13 amino acids. Looked up from germline, CDR1 is SGHTA and CDR2 is FQGNSA. Trimming pared 5 bases from V and 4 bases from J, leaving 9 bases between. CDR3 sequence reads: CASSDRVNQPQHF. In DNA, the CDR3 is TGTGCCAGCAGCGATAGGGTAAATCAGCCCCAGCATTTT.

The chain recombines TRBV2 with TRBJ1-1, with D possibly being TRBD1 (6 bases). The germline V and J ends were trimmed by 5 bases and 3 bases, with 16 bases remaining between them. CDR1 is SNHLY and CDR2 is FYNNEI in the germline V gene. The CDR3 contains 15 residues. Written as DNA, the CDR3 is TGTGCCAGCAGTACCCTAGGGGGGTGGGACACTGAAGCTTTCTTT. Its translation: CASSTLGGWDTEAFF.

DNA of the CDR3: TGTGCCAGCAGCTTGGAAGGACCCTACAATGAGCAGTTCTTC. Encoded protein: CASSLEGPYNEQFF. The chain links TRBV7-9 to TRBJ2-1; D remains ambiguous. CDR3 length: 14 amino acids. V gave up 3 bases and J gave up 2 bases, with 8 bases separating them. The germline V gene has CDR1 SEHNR and CDR2 FQNEAQ (reference sequence).

The chain couples TRBV6-5 to TRBJ2-7; 8 bases are a match to TRBD2. V lost 2 bases to trimming and J lost 7 bases; unmatched junction nucleotides: 10. The CDR3 is 15 amino acids. CDR1 MNHEY and CDR2 SVGAGI come from the germline V gene. The CDR3 bases are TGTGCCAGCAGTTACCGGGCGGGGGGAGCGATAGAGCAGTACTTC. Its translation is CASSYRAGGAIEQYF.

The rearrangement uses TRBV5-1 and TRBJ2-1, with 8 bases aligning to TRBD2. Germline V gives CDR1 SGHRS, CDR2 YFSETQ. The V gene end was trimmed by 4 bases and the J gene end by 3 bases; junction bases not matched to a gene: 6. The CDR3 runs to 15 residues. The DNA for the CDR3 is TGCGCCAGCAGCACTCAAAGCGGGGGCTACAATGAGCAGTTCTTC. Its translation: CASSTQSGGYNEQFF.

In the case of this clone: The same CDR3 is also encoded by other DNA sequences in this sample. This chain connects TRBV28 to TRBJ2-3, with 9 nucleotides matching TRBD2. The V and J ends lost 6 bases and 0 bases, in that order; junction bases with no gene match: 4. The germline V gene encodes CDR1 MDHEN and CDR2 SYDVKM. There are 15 residues in the CDR3. CDR3 coding DNA: TGTGCCAGCAGCTTAGCGGGAGCGAGCACAGATACGCAGTATTTT. It codes for CASSLAGASTDTQYF.

J is TRBJ1-4 and V is TRBV10-3; D is uncertain. In germline, CDR1 is ENHRY, CDR2 SYGVKD. The CDR3 has 11 residues. V was cut by 3 bases and J by 6 bases, with 2 bases left in between. The CDR3 here is CAISEDEKLFF. CDR3 nucleotide sequence: TGTGCCATCAGTGAAGATGAAAAACTGTTTTTT.

The genes are TRBV5-6 and TRBJ2-1; TRBD1 matches at 10 bases. The V gene's germline CDR1 is SGHDT and CDR2 YYEEEE. The CDR3 has 16 residues. V was pared by 1 base and J by 10 bases, with 11 bases of the junction left unmatched. The CDR3 bases are TGTGCCAGCAGCTTGTGGGACAGGGGAGGGAGGAGAGAGCAGTTCTTC. Its protein is CASSLWDRGGRREQFF.

This clone was observed a few times. The chain employs TRBV11-2 and TRBJ2-7; no clear D gene. There are 15 residues in the CDR3. Germline V gene sequence: CDR1 SGHAT, CDR2 FQNNGV. V was shortened by 5 bases and J by 1 base, with 15 bases between the two germline ends. DNA for the CDR3: TGTGCCAGCAGCCCAACACGAGTGGAATCCTACGAGCAGTACTTC. It specifies CASSPTRVESYEQYF.

The chain combines TRBV5-4 with TRBJ1-2, with 9 bases that match TRBD1. CDR3 length: 17 amino acids. V was clipped by 2 bases and J by 5 bases; unmatched bases: 13. Germline CDR1 and CDR2: SGHNT and YYREEE (reference sequence). The CDR3 DNA is TGTGCCAGCAGCTTCGGGACGACAGGGGGTGGAAATTATGGCTACACCTTC. As protein: CASSFGTTGGGNYGYTF.

This clone was recorded once. The chain has TRBV5-5 and TRBJ2-3; perhaps D is TRBD1 or TRBD2 (6 bases each). The V gene lost 1 base and the J gene lost 4 bases, with 10 bases spanning the gap. The germline gives CDR1 SGHKS, CDR2 YYEKEE (reference sequence). The CDR3 sequence is 14 residues long. CDR3 residues: CASSLHREADTQYF. The CDR3 DNA is TGTGCCAGCAGCTTGCACAGGGAGGCAGATACGCAGTATTTT.

The chain uses TRBV10-2 and TRBJ1-5, with unresolved D. The CDR3 contains 14 residues. The germline V gene encodes CDR1 WSHSY and CDR2 SAAADI. Trimming shortened V by 0 bases and J by 4 bases, and 7 bases separated the two germline ends. The CDR3 DNA reads TGCGCCAGCAGTGAGTCCGGCCTGAATCAGCCCCAGCATTTT. This encodes CASSESGLNQPQHF.

The V call is TRBV2, the J call TRBJ2-3, with TRBD1 matching 7 bases. Per the germline V gene, CDR1 is SNHLY and CDR2 is FYNNEI. V shed 6 bases, J shed 3 bases, and the junction held 9 bases outside the gene matches. The CDR3 runs 15 residues. DNA of the CDR3: TGTGCCAGCAGGGAACAGGGGATCGGGACAGATACGCAGTATTTT. Translating gives CASREQGIGTDTQYF.

V gene TRBV7-3 combines with J gene TRBJ2-1; the D gene is possibly TRBD2 (5 bases). The CDR3 extends over 15 amino acids. V was clipped by 3 bases and J by 0 bases, with 9 bases between them. Germline values: CDR1 SGHTA, CDR2 FQGTGA. The CDR3 bases are TGTGCCAGCAGCTTTTACGGGGACTCCTACAATGAGCAGTTCTTC. Its translation: CASSFYGDSYNEQFF.

In the case of this clone: A far larger clone differs by one base, so this is likely a read error. This sequence joins TRBV4-3 and TRBJ1-4; D is unclear. Germline-derived CDR1 and CDR2 are LGHNA and YSLEER. The CDR3 contains 16 residues. The CDR3 DNA reads as TGCGCCAACAGCCAAGATAGGACTGCAACTAATGAAAAACTGTTTTTT. This encodes CANSQDRTATNEKLFF.

The rearrangement uses TRBV7-2 and TRBJ2-3, with 7 nucleotides matching TRBD1. The CDR3 runs to 13 residues. Losses at the gene ends were 5 bases for V and 14 bases for J; bases not matched to a gene: 13. CDR1 is SGHTA and CDR2 is FQGNSA in the germline V gene. CDR3 region: CASSRGQHRSRYF. The CDR3 DNA is TGTGCCAGCAGCCGGGGACAGCACCGTTCGCGGTATTTT.

This chain uses TRBV7-9 with TRBJ2-3; 7 nucleotides agree with TRBD2. Looked up from germline, CDR1 is SEHNR and CDR2 is FQNEAQ (reference sequence). Trimming cost V 2 bases and J 0 bases; bases outside gene matches: 11. CDR3 length: 18 residues. This CDR3 is CASSLSVLASGSTDTQYF. The CDR3 coding sequence is TGTGCCAGCAGCTTATCCGTCCTAGCTAGCGGTAGCACAGATACGCAGTATTTT.

This clone was seen only once. This chain joins TRBV5-1 and TRBJ1-6, with TRBD1 as a possible D gene (5 bases). CDR1 SGHRS and CDR2 YFSETQ come from the germline V gene. V gave up 4 bases and J gave up 10 bases, with 15 bases separating them. This CDR3 is 14 amino acids long. The CDR3 DNA is TGCGCCAGCAGCCTTGGGGGTCGGGGATCACCCCTCCACTTT. Its protein is CASSLGGRGSPLHF. Using reference TRBV5-1 and TRBJ1-6 for the parts outside the CDR3, the full variable domain is KAGVTQTPRYLIKTRGQQVTLSCSPISGHRSVSWYQQTPGQGLQFLFEYFSETQRNKGNFPGRFSGRQFSNSRSEMNVSTLELGDSALYLCASSLGGRGSPLHFGNGTRLTVT.

Note on this clone: Other DNA sequences from this sample encode an identical CDR3 as well. The rearrangement links TRBV7-9 to TRBJ1-1; weak D call: TRBD1 (6 bases). Germline V gives CDR1 SEHNR, CDR2 FQNEAQ (reference sequence). Trimming removed 1 base from V and 5 bases from J, with 8 bases in between. The CDR3 consists of 13 residues. In DNA, the CDR3 is TGTGCCAGCAGCTTAGAGGGGGGGACTGAAGCTTTCTTT. Its translation: CASSLEGGTEAFF.